The 23 T cell receptor beta chains presented below share a single source sample, sequenced in a study of tumor-infiltrating lymphocytes in oesophageal squamous cell carcinoma. TCRdb used MiXCR to reprocess the PCR reads, holding one entry per CDR3 protein. The profile shows about 19,000 distinct CDR3 sequences, 40% of them singletons. Sequences were obtained from blood. These receptors were obtained from a male donor with esophageal squamous cell carcinoma.

This clonotype was found a few times. This may arise from a read error, as a much more abundant clone is one base away. The V gene is TRBV5-1, the J gene TRBJ2-3, with TRBD1 identical over 8 bases. TRBJ2-7 explains the end of the DNA better; the J call may be wrong. The CDR3 is made up of 16 amino acids. The germline V gene has CDR1 SGHRS and CDR2 YFSETQ. CDR3 in DNA: TGCGCCAGCAGCGCGGACAGGGAGAGAGCCTACAATGAGCAGTACTTC. Residues: CASSADRERAYNEQYF.

The V gene is TRBV6-1, the J gene TRBJ2-4, with 9 bases aligning to TRBD1. TRBJ2-7 matches the DNA end more closely, so the J call is doubtful. This CDR3 comprises 12 residues. CDR1 MNHNS and CDR2 SASEGT come from the germline V gene. The DNA of the CDR3 is TGTGCCAGCGGGGACAGGGTGAACGAGCAGTACTTC. Its protein is CASGDRVNEQYF.

This clonotype was observed a few times. The genes are TRBV7-2 and TRBJ2-1; D ambiguous. The V gene's germline CDR1 is SGHTA and CDR2 FQGNSA. This CDR3 is built from 13 residues. Trimming took 5 bases from V and 16 from J, leaving 21 bases between them. The DNA of the CDR3 is TGTGCCAGCAGCCCTATCGGCATAGGCCCCGTATTCTTC. Its protein product is CASSPIGIGPVFF.

This clonotype has at least ten counts. Possible read error: a much larger clone is one base away. This chain uses TRBV6-1 with TRBJ2-7; 10 nucleotides agree with TRBD2. V lost 6 bases and J lost 7; bases outside the gene matches: 12. Germline V gene sequence: CDR1 MNHNS, CDR2 SASEGT. This CDR3 is built from 15 residues. The CDR3 DNA reads TGTGCCAGCAGGGAAAGCGGGAGGGCCCTAAATGAGCAGTACTTC. It codes for CASRESGRALNEQYF.

This clonotype appeared a few times. The chain recombines TRBV19 with TRBJ2-3; the D call may be TRBD1 or TRBD2 (5 bases each). The germline V gene has CDR1 LNHDA and CDR2 SQIVND (reference sequence). Deletions cut 6 bases from V and 15 bases from J, with 13 bases between. The CDR3 runs to 10 residues. CDR3 loop: CASRGPLLYF. The CDR3 DNA sequence: TGTGCCAGTAGGGGACCCCTGCTATATTTT.

Only a few counts were recorded for this clonotype. This rearrangement joins TRBV11-2 to TRBJ2-1; D call uncertain. This CDR3 has 14 amino acids. Germline assignment: CDR1 SGHAT and CDR2 FQNNGV. The V end lost 0 bases, the J end lost 0 bases, and 3 bases lay between the germline ends. In DNA, the CDR3 is TGTGCCAGCAGCTTAGAACACTCCTACAATGAGCAGTTCTTC. Translated: CASSLEHSYNEQFF.

This clonotype has only a few counts. The chain is built from TRBV6-1 and TRBJ2-5; 7 bases fit TRBD2. V trimming: 3 bases; J trimming: 4 bases; junction bases outside the gene matches: 2. Germline V CDR1 and CDR2: MNHNS, SASEGT. The CDR3 runs to 13 residues. CDR3 region: CASSDSGRETQYF. CDR3 nucleotide sequence: TGTGCCAGCAGTGATAGCGGGCGAGAGACCCAGTACTTC.

This clonotype occurred many times. This may be a read error: a much more frequent sequence differs by one nucleotide. The chain joins TRBV6-1 to TRBJ2-1, with 12 nucleotides matching TRBD1. The J call may be faulty, since TRBJ2-7 better matches the DNA end. The CDR3 runs 16 residues. CDR1 is MNHNS and CDR2 is SASEGT in the germline V gene. In DNA form, the CDR3 reads TGTGCCAGCAGTGTTGGGACAGGGGGCTCCTACAATGAGCAGTACTTC. Translating gives CASSVGTGGSYNEQYF.

V gene TRBV5-3 combines with J gene TRBJ1-2; D remains unclear. TRBV5-3 is recorded as an ORF, its role being uncertain. Trimming took off 8 bases at V and 7 bases at J, with 27 bases between the two ends. The CDR3 loop spans 16 amino acids. This CDR3 is CASSTKTALGFRGYTF. CDR3 bases: TGTGCCAGCAGCACTAAAACAGCCCTCGGTTTTCGTGGCTACACCTTC.

In DNA, the CDR3 is TGTGCCAGCAGTTACAGGGACACCGGGGAGCTGTACTTC. Residues: CASSYRDTGELYF. V is TRBV6-6 and J is TRBJ2-5, with D possibly being TRBD1 (6 bases). Trimming left V 2 bases short and J 13 bases short, with 17 bases between. Germline V gives CDR1 MNHNY, CDR2 SVGAGI (reference sequence). This CDR3 is 13 amino acids long.

The genes are TRBV24-1 and TRBJ2-5; 7 bases line up with TRBD1. CDR1 is KGHDR, CDR2 SFDVKD, per germline. Germline trimming cut 7 bases from V and 6 bases from J; bases unmatched to any gene: 7. CDR3 length: 13 residues. The CDR3 region has the DNA TGTGCCACCAGCCGGACAGGTCAGAAGACCCAGTACTTC. Protein: CATSRTGQKTQYF.

This clonotype is medium-sized within its sample. The V gene is TRBV28, the J gene TRBJ2-1; the match to TRBD2 covers 15 bases. V lost 6 bases, J lost 4 bases, and 1 base stayed unmatched. Germline V gene data show CDR1 as MDHEN and CDR2 as SYDVKM. The length of the CDR3 is 15 residues. Here the CDR3 DNA reads TGTGCCAGCAGGGGGACTAGCGGGGGGTACAATGAGCAGTTCTTC. It yields the protein CASRGTSGGYNEQFF.

The gene calls are TRBV7-3 and TRBJ2-7, with 8 nucleotides matching TRBD1. The CDR3 contains 14 residues. Germline CDR1 reads SGHTA; CDR2 reads FQGTGA. V lost 5 bases and J lost 5; bases outside the gene matches: 8. CDR3 sequence reads: CASSLRTGLNEQYF. The CDR3 DNA reads as TGTGCCAGCAGCCTTAGGACAGGGTTAAACGAGCAGTACTTC.

The table lists this clonotype with many counts. Since the CDR3 does not end with the conserved phenylalanine or tryptophan, this likely comes from a read error. No DNA is shown, since the ends of the CDR3 on it are uncertain; the CDR3 is the one TCRdb lists. This chain uses TRBV7-2 with TRBJ2-7; no DNA check was done on the table's D call, TRBD1. Germline V gene sequence: CDR1 SGHTA, CDR2 FQGNSA. The CDR3 is 16 amino acids long, termini counted. The chain's CDR3 is CASSPKDRVGGYTFGS.

V is TRBV7-2 and J is TRBJ2-4; no clear D gene. This CDR3 comprises 15 residues. The germline CDR1 and CDR2 sequences are SGHTA and FQGNSA. The V gene lost 4 bases and the J gene lost 6 bases, with 16 bases spanning the gap. CDR3 DNA sequence: TGTGCCAGCAGCTCGGTAGCTCCAAGTGGAAACATTCAGTACTTC. Protein sequence: CASSSVAPSGNIQYF.

Comments on this clonotype: A much larger clonotype is one base distant, so this may be a read error. The V call is TRBV4-1, the J call TRBJ2-5; TRBD2 aligns across 7 bases. The junction had 16 bases not matched to a gene; V was cut back by 1 base and J by 11 bases. The CDR3 is 16 amino acids. Germline CDR1 and CDR2: MGHRA and YSYEKL. CDR3 in amino acids: CASSQGSGRAVNEQYF. CDR3 DNA sequence: TGCGCCAGCAGCCAAGGAAGTGGGAGGGCCGTAAATGAGCAGTACTTC.

The J gene is TRBJ2-5, the V gene TRBV10-3; a weak D match, TRBD2 (7 bases). The J call may be incorrect, as the DNA end agrees better with TRBJ2-7. Germline loops: CDR1 ENHRY, CDR2 SYGVKD. CDR3 length: 15 amino acids. The CDR3, as DNA: TGTGCCATCAGAGGGGGGGCTTGGGGTACGAACGAGCAGTACTTC. Protein product: CAIRGGAWGTNEQYF.

For this clonotype: One end of the junction is discordant with germline, which a read error may explain. This sequence joins TRBV7-2 and TRBJ2-1, with a possible D match to TRBD1 (5 bases). Germline values: CDR1 SGHTA, CDR2 FQGNSA. The CDR3 has 15 amino acids. CDR3 region: CASSDTTGGNSPLHF. As DNA, the CDR3 is TGTGCCAGCAGCGATACAACAGGCGGTAATTCACCCCTCCACTTC.

This chain joins TRBV10-3 and TRBJ2-1; D is ambiguous. The CDR3 has 13 amino acids. Trimming took 7 bases from V and 6 from J, leaving 13 bases between them. Germline V lookup: CDR1 ENHRY, CDR2 SYGVKD. The CDR3 DNA follows: TGTGCCATCAAAGAGTCTAGTGGCAATGAGCAGTTCTTC. This codes for CAIKESSGNEQFF.

This clonotype was recorded only once. The V and J genes are TRBV11-2 and TRBJ2-1, with TRBD2 matching 9 bases. The CDR3 has 15 residues. V lost 0 bases, J lost 6 bases, and 3 bases stayed unmatched. Germline CDR1 SGHAT, CDR2 FQNNGV. CDR3 sequence: CASSLEREGRNEQFF. CDR3 nucleotide sequence: TGTGCCAGCAGCTTAGAGCGGGAGGGCCGCAATGAGCAGTTCTTC.

V is TRBV7-8 and J is TRBJ1-1; 8 bases are a match to TRBD1. The germline CDR1 and CDR2 sequences are SGHVS and FQNEAQ. The CDR3 runs 16 residues. V lost 2 bases and J lost 1; bases outside the gene matches: 6. CDR3 protein: CASSLLRQGANTEAFF. CDR3 sequence (DNA): TGTGCCAGCAGCTTATTAAGGCAGGGGGCGAACACTGAAGCTTTCTTT.

On this clonotype: Being one base from a much bigger clone, this may be a read error. The V and J genes are TRBV5-1 and TRBJ2-3; weak D call: TRBD2 (5 bases). The V gene's germline CDR1 is SGHRS and CDR2 YFSETQ. V lost 4 bases to trimming and J lost 14 bases, with 14 bases between them. The CDR3 runs to 11 residues. The CDR3 reads CASSETGELYF. The CDR3, as DNA: TGCGCCAGCAGCGAGACCGGGGAGCTGTATTTT.

This clonotype was observed at least ten times. This clone may be a read error of a much larger clone one base away. The chain combines TRBV12-3 or TRBV12-4 with TRBJ2-5; 8 bases align to TRBD1. This CDR3 is built from 15 residues. Trimming took 4 bases from V and 11 from J; bases not matched to a gene: 15. The chain's CDR3 is CASSYGQGAYNEQYF. CDR3 coding DNA: TGTGCCAGCAGTTACGGACAGGGAGCCTACAATGAGCAGTACTTC.